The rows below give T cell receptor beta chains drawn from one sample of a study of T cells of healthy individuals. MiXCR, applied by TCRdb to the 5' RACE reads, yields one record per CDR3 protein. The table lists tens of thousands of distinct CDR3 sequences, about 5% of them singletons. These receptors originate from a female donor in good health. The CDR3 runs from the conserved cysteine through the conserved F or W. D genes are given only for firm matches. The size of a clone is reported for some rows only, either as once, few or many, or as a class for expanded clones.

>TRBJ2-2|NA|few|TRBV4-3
CASSQEFGTNTGELFF
TGCGCCAGCAGCCAAGAGTTCGGGACGAACACCGGGGAGCTGTTTTTT
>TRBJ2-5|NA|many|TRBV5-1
CASTQNPGTVGETQYF
TGCGCCAGCACCCAAAACCCCGGGACTGTAGGAGAGACCCAGTACTTC
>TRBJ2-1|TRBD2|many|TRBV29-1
CSVSGTSVNEQFF
TGCAGCGTTTCCGGGACTAGCGTAAATGAGCAGTTCTTC
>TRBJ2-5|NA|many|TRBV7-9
CASSPRDHPQETQYF
TGTGCCAGCAGCCCCCGGGACCACCCCCAAGAGACCCAGTACTTC
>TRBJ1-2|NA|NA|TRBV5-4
CASSLGMRTRAYGYTF
TGTGCCAGCAGCTTGGGTATGAGAACCAGGGCGTATGGCTACACCTTC
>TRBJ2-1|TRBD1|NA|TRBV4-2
CASSQRLQGDNEQFF
TGTGCCAGCAGCCAAAGGTTACAGGGGGACAATGAGCAGTTCTTC
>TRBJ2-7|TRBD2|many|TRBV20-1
CSARDGTSIYEQYF
TGCAGTGCTAGGGATGGGACTAGCATCTACGAGCAGTACTTC
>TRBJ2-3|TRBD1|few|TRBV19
CASINWDRDTDTQYF
TGTGCCAGTATTAACTGGGACAGGGACACAGATACGCAGTATTTT
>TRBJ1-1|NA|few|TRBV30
CAWSVGVLNTEAFF
TGTGCCTGGAGTGTAGGGGTCCTGAACACTGAAGCTTTCTTT
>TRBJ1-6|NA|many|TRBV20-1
CSARVGWGNSPLHF
TGCAGTGCTAGAGTGGGGTGGGGAAATTCACCCCTCCACTTT
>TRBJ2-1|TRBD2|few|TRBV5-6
CASSGGLAGTYNEQFF
TGTGCCAGCAGCGGCGGACTAGCCGGTACATACAATGAGCAGTTCTTC
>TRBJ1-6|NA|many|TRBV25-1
CASSARVGNFAPLHF
TGTGCCAGCAGTGCAAGGGTAGGAAATTTCGCACCCCTCCACTTT
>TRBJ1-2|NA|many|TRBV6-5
CASTPGRAIGYGYTF
TGTGCCAGCACCCCAGGCCGTGCCATCGGCTATGGCTACACCTTC
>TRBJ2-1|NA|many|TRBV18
CASSPFAGSSYNEQFF
TGTGCCAGCTCACCCTTCGCTGGGAGCTCCTACAATGAGCAGTTCTTC
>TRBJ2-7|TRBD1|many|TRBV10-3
CAISETHRGSYEQYF
TGTGCCATCAGTGAGACCCACAGGGGATCCTACGAGCAGTACTTC
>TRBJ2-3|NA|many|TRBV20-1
CSARDRVVSTDTQYF
TGCAGTGCTAGAGATCGGGTAGTTAGCACAGATACGCAGTATTTT
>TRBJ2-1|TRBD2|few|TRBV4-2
CASSQDAGLAINEQFF
TGTGCCAGCAGCCAAGATGCCGGACTAGCAATAAATGAGCAGTTCTTC
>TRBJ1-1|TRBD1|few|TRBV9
CASSAREQGTYTEAFF
TGTGCCAGCAGCGCGCGGGAACAGGGGACTTACACTGAAGCTTTCTTT
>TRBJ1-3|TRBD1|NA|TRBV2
CASSALGQGSSGNTIYF
TGTGCCAGCAGTGCGTTGGGACAGGGGAGCTCTGGAAACACCATATATTTT
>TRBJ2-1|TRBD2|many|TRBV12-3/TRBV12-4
CANGLAGVHEQFF
TGTGCCAACGGACTAGCGGGAGTGCATGAGCAGTTCTTC
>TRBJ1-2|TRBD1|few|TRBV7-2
CASSSGTGRKGYTF
TGTGCCAGCAGCTCAGGGACAGGGAGGAAGGGCTACACCTTC
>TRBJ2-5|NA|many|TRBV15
CATSRGPQGTRETQYF
TGTGCCACCAGCAGAGGTCCACAGGGGACTCGAGAGACCCAGTACTTC
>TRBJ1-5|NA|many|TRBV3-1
CASSQMGSQPQHF
TGTGCCAGCAGCCAAATGGGGAGTCAGCCCCAGCATTTT
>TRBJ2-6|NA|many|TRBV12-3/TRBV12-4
CASSLLGSGANVLTF
TGTGCCAGCAGTTTACTAGGCTCTGGGGCCAACGTCCTGACTTTC
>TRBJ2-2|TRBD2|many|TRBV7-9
CASSPSTSGRVVLFF
TGTGCCAGCAGCCCATCCACTAGCGGGAGGGTGGTGCTGTTTTTT
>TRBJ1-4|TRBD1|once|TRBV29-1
CSVGDREKLFF
TGCAGCGTTGGGGACAGGGAAAAACTGTTTTTT
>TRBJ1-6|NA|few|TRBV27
CASSLSNLGVNSPLHF
TGTGCCAGCAGTTTATCGAATCTGGGTGTCAATTCACCCCTCCACTTT
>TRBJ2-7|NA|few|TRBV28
CASSLYGGRDEQYF
TGTGCCAGCAGTTTATATGGGGGTAGGGACGAGCAGTACTTC
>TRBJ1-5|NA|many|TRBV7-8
CASSLTTGSQPQHF
TGTGCCAGCAGCTTAACGACGGGGAGTCAGCCCCAGCATTTT
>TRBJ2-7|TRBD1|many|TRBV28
CASSLVGTGSDEQYF
TGTGCCAGCAGTTTAGTGGGGACAGGTAGCGACGAGCAGTACTTC
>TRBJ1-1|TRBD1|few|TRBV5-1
CASSPGTARAEAFF
TGCGCCAGCAGCCCGGGGACAGCTAGAGCTGAAGCTTTCTTT
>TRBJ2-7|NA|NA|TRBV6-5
CASSPDWGRAYEQYF
TGTGCCAGCAGTCCGGACTGGGGGCGGGCGTACGAGCAGTACTTC